These 18 T cell receptor beta chains share one sample of origin, sequenced in a study of shared clonotypes between healthy human individuals. TCRdb keeps only in-frame clones here, not all; method: immunoSEQ multiplex PCR. The data show around 940,000 clones, more than 75% seen once. The specimen sequenced was memory CD4+ T cells sorted from blood. The sample's subset: CD45RA-negative fraction. Receptors were obtained from a man between 18 and 29 years old in good health.

This chain links TRBV5-4 with TRBJ2-3, with D tentatively TRBD2 (5 bases). The CDR3 extends over 16 amino acids. Looked up from germline, CDR1 is SGHNT and CDR2 is YYREEE (reference sequence). V was cut by 0 bases and J by 0 bases, with 11 bases left in between. Written as DNA, the CDR3 is TGTGCCAGCAGCTTGGATCCGCGGACTAGCACAGATACGCAGTATTTT. It translates to CASSLDPRTSTDTQYF.

The genes are TRBV10-3 and TRBJ2-7; D is unresolved. Trimming took off 6 bases at V and 2 bases at J, with 8 bases between the two ends. The CDR3 loop spans 12 amino acids. The germline V gene encodes CDR1 ENHRY and CDR2 SYGVKD. CDR3 protein: CAISATTYEQYF. As DNA, the CDR3 is TGTGCCATCAGCGCAACAACCTACGAGCAGTACTTC.

The chain joins TRBV7-2 to TRBJ2-5, with 15 bases identical to TRBD2. CDR1 is SGHTA, CDR2 FQGNSA, per germline. This CDR3 spans 19 amino acids. Trimming cost V 3 bases and J 1 base; bases outside gene matches: 9. CDR3 nucleotides: TGTGCCAGCAGCTTTCAAGGGACTAGCGGGAGGCTTATCCAAGAGACCCAGTACTTC. Translated, it gives CASSFQGTSGRLIQETQYF.

V usage is TRBV5-6 and J usage is TRBJ2-3; 10 bases map to TRBD1. The ends lost 2 bases at V and 5 bases at J; junction bases unmatched: 2. This CDR3 comprises 14 residues. Looked up from germline, CDR1 is SGHDT and CDR2 is YYEEEE. The CDR3 DNA is TGTGCCAGCAGCTTTGGACAGGGGGAAGATACGCAGTATTTT. This encodes CASSFGQGEDTQYF.

In its sample, this clone was seen many times. V usage is TRBV7-9 and J usage is TRBJ2-1; D is possibly TRBD2 (5 bases). Germline V lookup: CDR1 SEHNR, CDR2 FQNEAQ (reference sequence). CDR3 length: 16 residues. V was trimmed by 0 bases and J by 7 bases, leaving 16 bases between them. The CDR3 DNA sequence: TGTGCCAGCAGCTTAGCGCGGGCCCTTCGTGGGAATGAGCAGTTCTTC. It encodes CASSLARALRGNEQFF.

This clone was detected only a few times. The rearrangement uses TRBV6-1 and TRBJ2-2, with D tentatively TRBD2 (5 bases). This CDR3 has 13 residues. The germline gives CDR1 MNHNS, CDR2 SASEGT. V gave up 11 bases and J gave up 1 base, with 11 bases separating them. CDR3 nucleotides: TGTGCCTCTTCCCGGGGGAACACCGGGGAGCTGTTTTTT. The encoded protein is CASSRGNTGELFF.

The CDR3 sequence is CASSEGPGTGSYEQYF. The DNA of the CDR3 is TGTGCCAGCAGTGAGGGTCCCGGGACAGGATCCTACGAGCAGTACTTC. J is TRBJ2-7 and V is TRBV2, with 8 positions matching TRBD1. The CDR3 totals 16 residues. The germline gives CDR1 SNHLY, CDR2 FYNNEI. The V gene end was trimmed by 3 bases and the J gene end by 1 base; junction bases not matched to a gene: 8.

Concerning this clone: Additional DNA sequences in this sample encode the identical CDR3. V usage is TRBV5-1 and J usage is TRBJ2-1, with TRBD2 identical over 9 bases. The germline CDR1 and CDR2 sequences are SGHRS and YFSETQ. This CDR3 is built from 14 residues. Unmatched junction bases numbered 2, after V lost 0 bases and J lost 7 bases. The CDR3: CASSLALAGNEQFF. In nucleotides, the CDR3 is TGCGCCAGCAGCTTGGCGCTAGCGGGAAATGAGCAGTTCTTC.

This clone was seen repeatedly, ten times or more. This rearrangement joins TRBV7-8 to TRBJ1-2; 9 nucleotides match TRBD1. CDR1 is SGHVS and CDR2 is FQNEAQ in the germline V gene. Germline trimming cut 5 bases from V and 3 bases from J; bases unmatched to any gene: 4. The CDR3 has 14 residues. The CDR3 DNA reads TGTGCCAGCAGCCGACGGGACAGGGACTATGGCTACACCTTC. Translation gives CASSRRDRDYGYTF.

CDR3 residues: CAWGRDTPLLNTEAFF. CDR3 in DNA: TGTGCCTGGGGTAGAGACACCCCACTACTGAACACTGAAGCTTTCTTT. This chain connects TRBV30 to TRBJ1-1, with D hard to call. This CDR3 spans 16 amino acids. In germline, CDR1 is GTSNPN, CDR2 SVGIG (reference sequence). V was clipped by 5 bases and J by 0 bases, with 19 bases between them.

This chain links TRBV6-5 with TRBJ2-3; 8 bases agree with TRBD2. The CDR3 contains 15 residues. V gave up 5 bases and J gave up 2 bases; unmatched junction bases: 6. The germline V gene encodes CDR1 MNHEY and CDR2 SVGAGI. The CDR3 nucleotides read TGTGCCAGCAGTCCAGCGGGGGCCTCCACAGATACGCAGTATTTT. Protein: CASSPAGASTDTQYF.

V is TRBV6-6 and J is TRBJ2-7, with 11 nucleotides matching TRBD2. J was trimmed by 3 bases and V by 4 bases; bases with no gene match: 5. The CDR3 spans 15 residues. The germline V gene has CDR1 MNHNY and CDR2 SVGAGI (reference sequence). This CDR3 reads CASSLIAGGIYEQYF. For the CDR3, the DNA is TGTGCCAGCAGTTTGATAGCGGGAGGGATCTACGAGCAGTACTTC.

This clone was found a few times. This chain links TRBV28 with TRBJ1-2, with D unclear. The CDR3 runs to 15 residues. Germline CDR1 and CDR2: MDHEN and SYDVKM. With 3 bases removed from V and 3 bases from J, the gap between germline ends came to 14 bases. The CDR3 sequence: CASSLTRSLDYGYTF. CDR3 bases: TGTGCCAGCAGTTTGACGCGAAGCTTAGACTATGGCTACACCTTC.

V gene TRBV7-2 combines with J gene TRBJ2-3; TRBD2 aligns across 11 bases. The length of the CDR3 is 18 residues. CDR1 and CDR2 from the germline V gene are SGHTA and FQGNSA. J lost 0 bases, V lost 3 bases, and 8 bases had no gene match. CDR3 loop: CASSFTSIAGGSTDTQYF. The DNA for the CDR3 is TGTGCCAGCAGCTTCACCTCAATAGCGGGAGGGAGCACAGATACGCAGTATTTT. Together with reference TRBV7-2 and TRBJ2-3, the CDR3 gives the full variable domain: GAGVSQSPSNKVTEKGKDVELRCDPISGHTALYWYRQSLGQGLEFLIYFQGNSAPDKSGLPSDRFSAERTGGSVSTLTIQRTQQEDSAVYLCASSFTSIAGGSTDTQYFGPGTRLTVL.

In DNA, the CDR3 is TGTGCCAGCAGCCTAATGGCCCGATTCAGGGAGACCCAGTACTTC. Translation gives CASSLMARFRETQYF. V usage is TRBV7-2 and J usage is TRBJ2-5; D is ambiguous. CDR3 size: 15 residues. From germline, CDR1 is SGHTA and CDR2 FQGNSA. The germline V and J ends were trimmed by 5 bases and 5 bases, with 18 bases remaining between them.

The gene calls are TRBV5-1 and TRBJ2-1; D possibly corresponds to TRBD2 (5 bases). Trimming stripped 2 bases from V and 7 bases from J, with 13 bases between. CDR3 length: 14 residues. From germline, CDR1 is SGHRS and CDR2 YFSETQ. The CDR3 reads CASSFEGRGNEQFF. In nucleotides, the CDR3 is TGCGCCAGCAGCTTCGAAGGGAGAGGGAATGAGCAGTTCTTC.

The rearrangement joins TRBV5-1 to TRBJ2-3, with D maybe TRBD1 (6 bases). The CDR3 totals 17 residues. Germline values: CDR1 SGHRS, CDR2 YFSETQ. V was trimmed by 4 bases and J by 3 bases, leaving 21 bases between them. Written as DNA, the CDR3 is TGCGCCAGCAGCATCCAGGGGAGAACCGGGTCGACAGATACGCAGTATTTT. It codes for CASSIQGRTGSTDTQYF.

The rearrangement links TRBV5-8 to TRBJ2-1; 7 bases agree with TRBD2. This CDR3 comprises 12 residues. V was clipped by 4 bases and J by 9 bases; unmatched bases: 4. CDR1 and CDR2 from the germline V gene are SGHTS and YDEGEE. The CDR3 nucleotides read TGTGCCAGCAGCCCAGGGAGGGTTGAGCAGTTCTTC. Protein: CASSPGRVEQFF.